What follows are 5 T cell receptor beta chains derived from one specimen sequenced in a study of metastatic and nonmetastatic thyroid tumors. MiXCR reprocessed the PCR reads for TCRdb. This table holds under 20,000 clones, roughly a fifth found once. Every patient underwent thyroid surgery untreated. Sequencing used tumor tissue. The receptors come from a female donor with papillary thyroid cancer or a benign thyroid nodule (not recorded which). Some clones in this sample may be carry-over from other donors' samples.

This clone has ten or more counts. This chain connects TRBV28 to TRBJ1-2; TRBD1 is a possible D gene (5 bases). The CDR3 totals 12 residues. Germline loops: CDR1 MDHEN, CDR2 SYDVKM. V shed 7 bases and J shed 8 bases, with 14 bases lying between them. This chain's CDR3 is CASTSGRGGYTF. DNA for the CDR3: TGTGCCAGCACCTCAGGGCGAGGCGGCTACACCTTC.

This clone is medium-sized within its sample. The genes are TRBV11-2 and TRBJ2-1; the match to TRBD2 covers 7 bases. V dropped 2 bases and J dropped 0; count of bases not matched to a gene: 4. Germline values: CDR1 SGHAT, CDR2 FQNNGV. The CDR3 totals 16 residues. The CDR3 sequence: CASSLRAGSSYNEQFF. CDR3 sequence (DNA): TGTGCCAGCAGCTTAAGAGCGGGGAGCTCCTACAATGAGCAGTTCTTC. Complete variable domain (other parts from reference TRBV11-2 and TRBJ2-1): EAGVAQSPRYKIIEKRQSVAFWCNPISGHATLYWYQQILGQGPKLLIQFQNNGVVDDSQLPKDRFSAERLKGVDSTLKIQPAKLEDSAVYLCASSLRAGSSYNEQFFGPGTRLTVL.

This clone was picked up many times. The chain combines TRBV28 with TRBJ2-3, with TRBD2 as a possible D gene (6 bases). Germline CDR1 is MDHEN and CDR2 is SYDVKM. This CDR3 spans 15 amino acids. V lost 3 bases and J lost 2, with 12 bases in between. The DNA of the CDR3 is TGTGCCAGCAGTTTTCTACTAGCTTTCACAGATACGCAGTATTTT. This encodes CASSFLLAFTDTQYF.

This clone was observed many times. The J gene is TRBJ2-3, the V gene TRBV28; 8 bases map to TRBD2. Germline CDR1 and CDR2: MDHEN and SYDVKM. Trimming at V came to 8 bases and at J to 6 bases, leaving 10 bases not matched to a gene. The CDR3 extends over 14 amino acids. CDR3 coding DNA: TGTGCCAGCCGGACCGGGAGGGCCAGGGATACGCAGTATTTT. This codes for CASRTGRARDTQYF.

The chain joins TRBV30 to TRBJ1-2, with D maybe TRBD1 (6 bases). Trimming took 1 base from V and 8 from J, leaving 11 bases between them. The germline V gene encodes CDR1 GTSNPN and CDR2 SVGIG (reference sequence). CDR3 length: 12 amino acids. CDR3 loop: CAWSDTGRGYTF. Written as DNA, the CDR3 is TGTGCCTGGAGTGACACAGGGAGAGGCTACACCTTC.